This T cell receptor (beta chain) is from a study of blood T cell repertoires in COVID-19. In the study's own analysis: Reference gene primer amplification gave estimated nucleated cell counts. Clones were read by immunoSEQ multiplex PCR, and TCRdb kept only the in-frame ones, dropping some. V and J calls and clone size are given by that table; D and trimming were obtained from the DNA. The sample has fewer than 400,000 clones, 75% to 90% seen once; the top ten hold roughly 2.9%. Enrollment of patients from Seattle took place during active infection, with longitudinal follow-up. V gave up 3 bases and J gave up 2 bases, with 14 bases separating them. Germline loops: CDR1 SGHRS, CDR2 YFSETQ. There are 16 residues in the CDR3.

The clonotype originates from a woman in her 30s with COVID-19, enrolled during active disease. The sample consisted of peripheral blood. The chain links TRBV5-1 to TRBJ2-2; TRBD2 might be the D (6 bases). The CDR3 nucleotides read TGCGCCAGCAGCTCCTCTGGGGGGACCAACACCGGGGAGCTGTTTTTT. Translation gives CASSSSGGTNTGELFF.